This is a list of T cell receptor beta chains from one sample in a study of persistence of HIV-infected CD4 T cells. Their cognate antigens are unknown. Data came from immunoSEQ multiplex PCR; TCRdb stores just in-frame clones and leaves some out. The sample has about 30,000 clones, 65% to 75% seen once; the top ten hold approximately 1.5%. The material sequenced was CD4+ T cells sorted from PBMCs after 18-hour stimulation, taken from a patient who received antiretroviral therapy. The receptors originated from an adult man with HIV who was CMV-seropositive. CDR3s include the opening cysteine and the closing phenylalanine or tryptophan. D genes are given only for firm matches. Clone size appears in some rows only: once, few, many, or a class for an expanded clone.

clone size,J gene,V gene,D gene,CDR3 protein,CDR3 DNA
NA,TRBJ2-2,TRBV27,NA,CASSYWRGLNTGELFF,TGTGCCAGCAGCTACTGGAGGGGATTGAACACCGGGGAGCTGTTTTTT
NA,TRBJ1-3,TRBV23-1,NA,CASSQSPGQILSGNTIYF,TGCGCCAGCAGTCAATCGCCTGGACAGATCCTCTCTGGAAACACCATATATTTT
NA,TRBJ2-3,TRBV24-1,TRBD2,CATSPQAGETDTQYF,TGTGCCACCAGCCCTCAAGCGGGGGAAACAGATACGCAGTATTTT
once,TRBJ1-1,TRBV5-1,TRBD1,CASSLSGQGGTEAFF,TGCGCCAGCAGCTTGTCCGGACAGGGTGGAACTGAAGCTTTCTTT
NA,TRBJ1-6,TRBV25-1,TRBD1,CASNPTGAGNSPLHF,TGTGCCAGCAACCCGACAGGGGCGGGTAATTCACCCCTCCACTTT
NA,TRBJ2-1,TRBV2,TRBD2,CASSPGLPYNEQFF,TGTGCCAGCAGTCCGGGACTACCATACAATGAGCAGTTCTTC
once,TRBJ2-3,TRBV9,TRBD2,CASSVNSGGSTDTQYF,TGTGCCAGCAGCGTTAATAGCGGGGGGAGCACAGATACGCAGTATTTT
NA,TRBJ1-3,TRBV5-5,NA,CASSLQGPGGNTIYF,TGTGCCAGCAGTCTACAGGGCCCAGGTGGAAACACCATATATTTT
NA,TRBJ1-1,TRBV14,NA,CASSPQRSSFRGAFF,TGTGCCAGCAGCCCTCAGAGGTCCTCCTTCAGGGGAGCTTTCTTT
NA,TRBJ1-2,TRBV11-2,NA,CASSPLRTAYGYTF,TGTGCCAGCAGCCCCCTCAGGACAGCCTATGGCTACACCTTC
NA,TRBJ2-3,TRBV5-1,TRBD2,CASSFGGTTDTQYF,TGCGCCAGCAGCTTCGGGGGGACCACAGATACGCAGTATTTT